Reported below is one T cell receptor (beta chain). This entry belongs to a study of blood T cell repertoires in COVID-19. Living in about two dozen US areas, the participants were between 18 and 89 years of age. Sequencing used immunoSEQ multiplex PCR; TCRdb keeps in-frame clones, though not all of them. This sample yields a few hundred thousand clones, of which 85% are seen a single time; around 20% belongs to the top ten. This CDR3 is built from 18 residues. V shed 1 base and J 5 bases; nucleotides not matched to a gene: 14. CDR1 LGHNT and CDR2 FRNRAP come from the germline V gene. The receptor's source is a middle-aged man who had recovered from COVID-19. This chain uses TRBV12-5 with TRBJ2-5; TRBD2 matches 9 bases. The material sequenced was PBMCs or T cells enriched from blood (not recorded which). CDR3 protein: CASGLALLRGRADETQYF. The CDR3 nucleotides read TGTGCTAGTGGTTTGGCACTCCTTCGCGGGAGGGCCGATGAGACCCAGTACTTC.